This T cell receptor (beta chain) is drawn from a study of PD-1 blockade in mismatch repair-deficient tumors. Study-level results: After pembrolizumab, tumor-resident clones rose rapidly, then generally contracted before radiologic responses.

Concerning this clone itself: Its antigen is still unknown.

TCRdb's table, derived via immunoSEQ multiplex PCR, lists solely in-frame clones and lacks some. The profile shows some 120,000 clones, around nine tenths of them singletons. Trimming left V 6 bases short and J 6 bases short, with 21 bases between. The CDR3 has 16 amino acids. Germline V gene data show CDR1 as MNHEY and CDR2 as SMNVEV (reference sequence). This TCR derives from an adult with mismatch repair-deficient cancer. The chain carries TRBV27 and TRBJ2-1; a weak D match, TRBD2 (6 bases). The sequenced sample was peripheral blood, obtained roughly 67 weeks after starting pembrolizumab. The CDR3 nucleotides read TGTGCCAGCAGCCAAACCTCTAGTTTCGGGGGCAATGAGCAGTTCTTC. Amino acid sequence: CASSQTSSFGGNEQFF.